A single sample is the source of the 21 T cell receptor beta chains below, sequenced in a study of neurological immune-mediated disorders (dated by TCRdb to about 2019). The library relied on 5' RACE. The sequencer was an Illumina HiSeq 2500. TCRdb reprocessed the public reads (quality trimming at Q25 with fastp, clone calling with MiXCR) and kept in-frame beta chains. CDR3 protein duplicates are merged, each entry listing the most common genes and DNA. This sample lists about 18,000 distinct CDR3 sequences; 27% were detected once. The ten largest make up around 30% of the sample. Material: PBMCs. These receptors came from a man aged 50 to 59 with HTLV-1-associated myelopathy (HAM/TSP).

This clonotype showed up just a few times. This chain connects TRBV6-2 or TRBV6-3 to TRBJ2-3, with 7 positions matching TRBD2. The germline V gene encodes CDR1 MNHEY and CDR2 SVGEGT. The V gene end was trimmed by 5 bases and the J gene end by 1 base; junction bases not matched to a gene: 6. The CDR3 is 15 amino acids. The CDR3 is CASSDSGSRTDTQYF. The CDR3 bases are TGTGCCAGCAGTGATAGCGGGTCCCGCACAGATACGCAGTATTTT.

This clonotype is medium-sized within its sample. The rearrangement joins TRBV5-5 to TRBJ2-2, with 7 bases aligning to TRBD1. This CDR3 spans 16 amino acids. V dropped 4 bases and J dropped 2; count of bases not matched to a gene: 8. From germline, CDR1 is SGHKS and CDR2 YYEKEE (reference sequence). The DNA of the CDR3 is TGTGCCAGCAGCCAGACCGGGACAGTTAACACCGGGGAGCTGTTTTTT. This translates into CASSQTGTVNTGELFF.

This clonotype has just a few counts. The J gene is TRBJ1-2, the V gene TRBV4-1; D is unresolved. Per germline, CDR1 MGHRA and CDR2 YSYEKL. V was cut by 1 base and J by 4 bases, with 7 bases left in between. The CDR3 loop spans 13 amino acids. The CDR3 sequence: CASSQGSGYGYTF. The DNA for the CDR3 is TGCGCCAGCAGCCAAGGATCCGGCTATGGCTACACCTTC.

This clonotype ranks as medium-sized (0.01 to 0.1%). The chain uses TRBV10-3 and TRBJ2-1, with a weak D call TRBD2 (6 bases). CDR3 length: 11 amino acids. Germline CDR1 reads ENHRY; CDR2 reads SYGVKD. Trimming took off 2 bases at V and 13 bases at J, with 9 bases between the two ends. CDR3 region: CAISEGEAQFF. The CDR3 DNA follows: TGTGCCATCAGTGAGGGGGAGGCCCAGTTCTTC.

This clonotype has just a few counts. The chain is built from TRBV7-3 and TRBJ1-4; 10 bases map to TRBD1. The CDR3 is made up of 18 amino acids. V lost 5 bases, J lost 5 bases, and 14 bases stayed unmatched. In germline, CDR1 is SGHTA, CDR2 FQGTGA. CDR3: CASSQGRPPGQGNEKLFF. The CDR3 DNA follows: TGTGCCAGCAGCCAGGGAAGACCTCCGGGACAGGGGAATGAAAAACTGTTTTTT.

This clonotype has a count of ten or more. V gene TRBV3-1 combines with J gene TRBJ2-1; D ambiguous. V lost 0 bases, J lost 10 bases, and 10 bases lay in between. CDR3 length equals 13 residues. Germline CDR1 reads LGHDT; CDR2 reads YNNKEL (reference sequence). Here the CDR3 DNA reads TGTGCCAGCAGCCAAGATAATCATGGAGAGCAGTTCTTC. It codes for CASSQDNHGEQFF.

This clonotype was found a few times. J is TRBJ1-1 and V is TRBV7-2; tentative D call: TRBD1 (5 bases). Germline CDR1 and CDR2: SGHTA and FQGNSA. V lost 1 base and J 4 bases, leaving 13 bases between the germline ends. This CDR3 comprises 15 residues. The CDR3 sequence is CASSLVVRGGTEAFF. The CDR3 DNA is TGTGCCAGCAGCTTAGTGGTTCGGGGGGGCACTGAAGCTTTCTTT.

V usage is TRBV5-1 and J usage is TRBJ1-5, with no clear D. CDR3 length: 15 amino acids. The V and J ends lost 0 bases and 6 bases respectively, with 13 bases between them. Germline assignment: CDR1 SGHRS and CDR2 YFSETQ. Written as DNA, the CDR3 is TGCGCCAGCAGCTTGGGTGGCGAACACGCTCAGCCCCAGCATTTT. This sequence encodes CASSLGGEHAQPQHF.

The gene calls are TRBV9 and TRBJ1-4; TRBD1 agrees at 7 bases. Trimming removed 3 bases from V and 4 bases from J; junction bases left unmatched: 9. This CDR3 is built from 16 residues. In germline, CDR1 is SGDLS, CDR2 YYNGEE. The CDR3 spells CASSGYRGEDNEKLFF. In DNA, the CDR3 is TGTGCCAGCAGCGGCTACAGGGGAGAGGATAATGAAAAACTGTTTTTT.

This clonotype has a handful of counts. The chain carries TRBV7-2 and TRBJ2-1; tentative D call: TRBD2 (6 bases). V lost 5 bases and J 7 bases, leaving 21 bases between the germline ends. Germline CDR1 and CDR2: SGHTA and FQGNSA. This CDR3 spans 16 amino acids. CDR3 sequence (DNA): TGTGCCAGCAGCCGCACACGGGGGTACTTAGGGAATGAGCAGTTCTTC. Its translation: CASSRTRGYLGNEQFF. The full variable domain, completed using reference TRBV7-2 and TRBJ2-1, is GAGVSQSPSNKVTEKGKDVELRCDPISGHTALYWYRQSLGQGLEFLIYFQGNSAPDKSGLPSDRFSAERTGGSVSTLTIQRTQQEDSAVYLCASSRTRGYLGNEQFFGPGTRLTVL.

This clonotype is deemed medium-sized. This rearrangement joins TRBV3-1 to TRBJ1-1; 7 positions agree with TRBD1. CDR3 length: 14 residues. The germline CDR1 and CDR2 sequences are LGHDT and YNNKEL (reference sequence). With 7 bases clipped from V and 5 bases from J, the junction kept 10 bases outside the gene matches. The CDR3 sequence: CASKGQGVQTEAFF. The CDR3 region has the DNA TGTGCCAGCAAGGGGCAGGGGGTCCAAACTGAAGCTTTCTTT.

The sample holds a few counts of this clonotype. The rearrangement uses TRBV11-1 and TRBJ2-3, with D perhaps TRBD2 (6 bases). Trimming pared 7 bases from V and 0 bases from J, leaving 8 bases between. Germline lookup yields CDR1 SGHAT and CDR2 FQDESV (reference sequence). The CDR3 is 13 amino acids. The CDR3 DNA reads TGTGCCAGCATGGGGACTAGCACAGATACGCAGTATTTT. Translation gives CASMGTSTDTQYF.

J is TRBJ2-1 and V is TRBV5-6, with 7 bases identical to TRBD2. The length of the CDR3 is 15 residues. J lost 4 bases, V lost 6 bases, and 10 bases had no gene match. Germline values: CDR1 SGHDT, CDR2 YYEEEE. The DNA of the CDR3 is TGTGCCAGCATCTGGGGAGGCGGGGGATACAATGAGCAGTTCTTC. As protein: CASIWGGGGYNEQFF.

This clonotype was seen more than once but under ten times. The rearrangement joins TRBV6-4 to TRBJ2-1; D is tentatively TRBD1 or TRBD2 (6 bases each). Trimming removed 5 bases from V and 7 bases from J, with 15 bases in between. The CDR3 covers 14 residues. Per the germline V gene, CDR1 is MRHNA and CDR2 is SNTAGT. In DNA, the CDR3 is TGTGCCAGCAGTCCAGGGTGGGGGGCAAATGAGCAGTTCTTC. Residues: CASSPGWGANEQFF.

The chain has TRBV20-1 and TRBJ1-4, with no clear D. Germline loops: CDR1 DFQATT, CDR2 SNEGSKA (reference sequence). The CDR3 is made up of 15 amino acids. V shed 3 bases and J shed 4 bases, with 15 bases lying between them. In nucleotides, the CDR3 is TGCAGTGCTAGTAGGTTCAACGGCAATAATGAAAAACTGTTTTTT. The encoded protein is CSASRFNGNNEKLFF.

This chain joins TRBV20-1 and TRBJ1-6, with D uncertain. V was trimmed by 6 bases and J by 5 bases, leaving 11 bases between them. The germline CDR1 and CDR2 sequences are DFQATT and SNEGSKA (reference sequence). The CDR3 loop spans 13 amino acids. The CDR3, as DNA: TGCAGTGCCACAGCGCGGGATAATTCACCCCTCCACTTT. This sequence encodes CSATARDNSPLHF.

This clonotype was picked up a small number of times. The rearrangement joins TRBV5-1 to TRBJ1-1; 10 bases are shared with TRBD1. The V and J ends lost 4 bases and 3 bases, in that order; junction bases with no gene match: 9. Germline V gene data show CDR1 as SGHRS and CDR2 as YFSETQ. The CDR3 loop spans 16 amino acids. This CDR3 reads CASSHRTGGLYTEAFF. As DNA, the CDR3 is TGCGCCAGCAGCCACCGGACAGGGGGGCTATACACTGAAGCTTTCTTT.

The chain has TRBV20-1 and TRBJ1-1, with 11 bases that match TRBD1. The germline V gene has CDR1 DFQATT and CDR2 SNEGSKA (reference sequence). CDR3 length: 17 residues. V lost 5 bases to trimming and J lost 0 bases; unmatched junction nucleotides: 11. The CDR3 DNA sequence: TGCAGTGCTCCCGACCGGACAGGGGGCGGCCTGAACACTGAAGCTTTCTTT. Translating it yields CSAPDRTGGGLNTEAFF.

The V gene is TRBV20-1, the J gene TRBJ2-1; TRBD2 aligns across 13 bases. The ends lost 5 bases at V and 4 bases at J; junction bases unmatched: 11. Per the germline V gene, CDR1 is DFQATT and CDR2 is SNEGSKA (reference sequence). CDR3 length: 17 amino acids. The chain's CDR3 is CSAGTGLAGYKYNEQFF. The CDR3 region has the DNA TGCAGTGCTGGAACGGGACTAGCGGGATACAAATACAATGAGCAGTTCTTC.

This chain connects TRBV19 to TRBJ2-3; 8 nucleotides line up with TRBD1. Trimming removed 4 bases from V and 5 bases from J; junction bases left unmatched: 8. Germline CDR1 is LNHDA and CDR2 is SQIVND (reference sequence). CDR3 length equals 15 residues. The CDR3: CASSKGQGQGDTQYF. The CDR3 DNA is TGTGCCAGTAGTAAAGGACAGGGTCAGGGAGATACGCAGTATTTT.

V usage is TRBV5-1 and J usage is TRBJ2-2; tentative D call: TRBD1 (5 bases). The CDR3 sequence is 15 residues long. Trimming left V 0 bases short and J 0 bases short, with 6 bases between. CDR1 SGHRS and CDR2 YFSETQ come from the germline V gene. CDR3: CASSLEGANTGELFF. For the CDR3, the DNA is TGCGCCAGCAGCTTGGAAGGGGCGAACACCGGGGAGCTGTTTTTT.